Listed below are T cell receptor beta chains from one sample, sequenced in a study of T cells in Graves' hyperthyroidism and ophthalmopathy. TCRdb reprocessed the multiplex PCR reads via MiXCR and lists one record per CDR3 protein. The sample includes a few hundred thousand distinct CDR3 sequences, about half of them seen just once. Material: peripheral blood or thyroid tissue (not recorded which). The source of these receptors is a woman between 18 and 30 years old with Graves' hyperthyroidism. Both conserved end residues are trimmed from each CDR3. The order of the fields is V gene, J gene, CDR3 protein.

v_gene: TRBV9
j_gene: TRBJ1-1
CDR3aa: ASSPLQAQPNTEAF

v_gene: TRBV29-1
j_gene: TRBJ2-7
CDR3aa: SVADGREQY

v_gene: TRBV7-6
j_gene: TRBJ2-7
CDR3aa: ASSSGREQY

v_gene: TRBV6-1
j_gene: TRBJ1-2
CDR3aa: ASSEGDSLDYGHT

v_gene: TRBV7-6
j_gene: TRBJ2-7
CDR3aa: ASSRASEQY

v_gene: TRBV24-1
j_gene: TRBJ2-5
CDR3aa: ATSDLHLETQY

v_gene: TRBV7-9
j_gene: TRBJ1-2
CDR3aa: ASSPGAGAYT

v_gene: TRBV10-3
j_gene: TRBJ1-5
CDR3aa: AISEEHSNQPQH

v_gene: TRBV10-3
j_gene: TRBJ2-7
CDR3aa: AISKTGQFGPYEQY

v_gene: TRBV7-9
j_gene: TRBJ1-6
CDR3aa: ASSLGGQGGNSPLH

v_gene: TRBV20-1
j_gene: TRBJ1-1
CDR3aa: SAQRARETEAF

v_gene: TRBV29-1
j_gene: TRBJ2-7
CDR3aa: SVVPGTGFYEQY

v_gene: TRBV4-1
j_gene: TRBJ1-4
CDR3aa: ASSQDPRTGDGKLF

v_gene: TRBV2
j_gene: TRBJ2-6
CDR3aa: ASSESQVLRSGANVLT

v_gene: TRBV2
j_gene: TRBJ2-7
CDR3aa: ATTGGASYEQY

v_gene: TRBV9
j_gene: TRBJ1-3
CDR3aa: ASSTGSGLGNTIY

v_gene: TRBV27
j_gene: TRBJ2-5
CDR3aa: ASSPIGDRQETQY

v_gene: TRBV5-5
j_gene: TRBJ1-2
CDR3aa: ACNPGQEFLYGYT

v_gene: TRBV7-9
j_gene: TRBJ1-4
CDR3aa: ASSLLQGGEKLF

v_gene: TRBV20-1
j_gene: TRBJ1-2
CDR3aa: SASTATVMGGLYGYT

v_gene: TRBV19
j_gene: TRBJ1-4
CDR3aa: ASRRTNEKLF

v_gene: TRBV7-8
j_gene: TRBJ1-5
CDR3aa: ASSLDRVFQPQH

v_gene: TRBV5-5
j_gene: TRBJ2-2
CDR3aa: ASSLEGQGPTGELF

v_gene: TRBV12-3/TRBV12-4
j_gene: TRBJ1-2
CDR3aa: ASSYLDRVGNNYGYT

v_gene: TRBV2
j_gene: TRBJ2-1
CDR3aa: ASRLTAFSSYNEQF

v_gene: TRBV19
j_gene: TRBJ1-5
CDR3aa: ASSFAILSNQPQH

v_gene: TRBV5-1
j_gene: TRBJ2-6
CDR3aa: ASSFEGATGANVLT

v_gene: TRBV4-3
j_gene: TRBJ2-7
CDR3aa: ASSPLLGQGELHEQY

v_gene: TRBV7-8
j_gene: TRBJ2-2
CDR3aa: ASSKTQGNGELF

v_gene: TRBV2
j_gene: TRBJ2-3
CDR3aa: ASSGRGIRTDTQY

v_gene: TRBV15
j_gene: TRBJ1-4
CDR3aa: ATSGGTAEKLF

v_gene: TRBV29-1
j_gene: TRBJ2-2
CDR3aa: SVEAPRRGLGNTGELF

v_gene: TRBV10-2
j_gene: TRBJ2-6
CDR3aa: ASSIAGSYSGANVLT

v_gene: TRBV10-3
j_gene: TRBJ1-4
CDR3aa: AISDATSGTYNEKLF

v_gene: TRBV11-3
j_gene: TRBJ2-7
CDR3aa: ARASDRVYEQY

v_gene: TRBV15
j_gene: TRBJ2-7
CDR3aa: ATSRGTVSSYEQY

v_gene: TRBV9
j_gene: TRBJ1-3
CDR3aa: ASSVEPGAGNTIY

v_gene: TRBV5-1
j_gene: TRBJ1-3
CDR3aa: ASSFDKASGNTIY

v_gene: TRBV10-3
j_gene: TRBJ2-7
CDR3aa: ASRGTSSNYEQY

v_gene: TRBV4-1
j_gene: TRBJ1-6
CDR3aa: ASSQDPGTYNSPLH